Presented here are 20 T cell receptor beta chains from one specimen sequenced in a study of blood T cell repertoires in COVID-19. Assay: immunoSEQ multiplex PCR; the TCRdb copy retains only in-frame clones and omits some. The table shows roughly 150,000 clones, with 85% to 90% occurring only once. Material: peripheral blood. Receptors originate from a man between 18 and 29 years old with COVID-19, enrolled during active disease.

The rearrangement uses TRBV5-6 and TRBJ1-1, with no clear D. Germline V gives CDR1 SGHDT, CDR2 YYEEEE. The ends were cut back, 0 bases at V and 0 bases at J, with 6 bases in the middle. This CDR3 is built from 14 residues. CDR3 sequence reads: CASSLVFLNTEAFF. The CDR3 nucleotides read TGTGCCAGCAGCTTGGTCTTCCTGAACACTGAAGCTTTCTTT. The whole variable domain, remainder taken from reference TRBV5-6 and TRBJ1-1, is DAGVTQSPTHLIKTRGQQVTLRCSPKSGHDTVSWYQQALGQGPQFIFQYYEEEERQRGNFPDRFSGHQFPNYSSELNVNALLLGDSALYLCASSLVFLNTEAFFGQGTRLTVV.

The chain combines TRBV28 with TRBJ2-2; D may be TRBD1 (5 bases). V lost 8 bases and J 1 base, leaving 11 bases between the germline ends. The CDR3 totals 14 residues. Germline lookup yields CDR1 MDHEN and CDR2 SYDVKM. CDR3 residues: CASRQTVNTGELFF. CDR3 sequence (DNA): TGTGCCAGCCGCCAGACAGTGAACACCGGGGAGCTGTTTTTT.

J is TRBJ1-2 and V is TRBV5-1; no reliable D call. V was cut by 3 bases and J by 4 bases, with 10 bases left in between. Germline CDR1 is SGHRS and CDR2 is YFSETQ. This CDR3 spans 13 amino acids. The CDR3 coding sequence is TGCGCCAGCAGCTGGCAGGAAACCTATGGCTACACCTTC. Translated, it gives CASSWQETYGYTF.

The chain couples TRBV28 to TRBJ1-5; D is undetermined. The V end was cut by 1 base, the J end by 0 bases, with 10 bases between. CDR3 length: 16 amino acids. CDR1 MDHEN and CDR2 SYDVKM come from the germline V gene. As DNA, the CDR3 is TGTGCCAGCAGTTTATTAACCCGGTCTAGCAATCAGCCCCAGCATTTT. Protein sequence: CASSLLTRSSNQPQHF. Drawing the rest from reference TRBV28 and TRBJ1-5, the complete variable domain is DVKVTQSSRYLVKRTGEKVFLECVQDMDHENMFWYRQDPGLGLRLIYFSYDVKMKEKGDIPEGYSVSREKKERFSLILESASTNQTSMYLCASSLLTRSSNQPQHFGDGTRLSIL.

The V gene is TRBV14, the J gene TRBJ2-2; the match to TRBD2 covers 11 bases. CDR3 length: 19 residues. With V trimmed by 2 bases and J by 4 bases, 12 bases remained unmatched. CDR1 SGHDN and CDR2 FVKESK come from the germline V gene. In nucleotides, the CDR3 is TGTGCCAGCAGCCAAAAGAATAGCGGGAGGGCCAAGGCCACCGGGGAGCTGTTTTTT. It specifies CASSQKNSGRAKATGELFF.

The rearrangement joins TRBV18 to TRBJ2-3; TRBD1 agrees at 9 bases. V lost 6 bases and J lost 4; bases outside the gene matches: 8. CDR3 length: 15 amino acids. The V gene's germline CDR1 is KGHSH and CDR2 LQKENI. The CDR3 is CASSPWDRVPDTQYF. DNA for the CDR3: TGTGCCAGCTCCCCCTGGGACAGGGTCCCAGATACGCAGTATTTT.

The chain has TRBV6-2 or TRBV6-3 and TRBJ2-7; D unclear. The germline V and J ends were trimmed by 2 bases and 6 bases, with 14 bases remaining between them. Germline V gives CDR1 MNHEY, CDR2 SVGEGT. The CDR3 has 14 amino acids. Here the CDR3 reads CASSYLAWSGEQYF. The DNA of the CDR3 is TGTGCCAGCAGTTACCTCGCCTGGTCGGGCGAGCAGTACTTC.

The chain uses TRBV28 and TRBJ2-7; 7 nucleotides align to TRBD1. Germline V gives CDR1 MDHEN, CDR2 SYDVKM. Losses at the gene ends were 4 bases for V and 1 base for J; bases not matched to a gene: 1. The CDR3 contains 13 residues. Written as DNA, the CDR3 is TGTGCCAGCAGTTACAGGGGATCCTACGAGCAGTACTTC. Protein: CASSYRGSYEQYF. Complete variable domain (other parts from reference TRBV28 and TRBJ2-7): DVKVTQSSRYLVKRTGEKVFLECVQDMDHENMFWYRQDPGLGLRLIYFSYDVKMKEKGDIPEGYSVSREKKERFSLILESASTNQTSMYLCASSYRGSYEQYFGPGTRLTVT.

This sequence joins TRBV7-6 and TRBJ2-1, with D maybe TRBD2 (5 bases). The V end lost 1 base, the J end lost 5 bases, and 12 bases lay between the germline ends. CDR1 is SGHVS, CDR2 FNYEAQ, per germline. The CDR3 is 15 residues long. The CDR3 reads CASSLDGKVNNEQFF. CDR3 DNA: TGTGCCAGCAGCTTAGACGGGAAGGTGAACAATGAGCAGTTCTTC. The variable domain in full, with the rest retrieved from reference TRBV7-6 and TRBJ2-1, is GAGVSQSPRYKVTKRGQDVALRCDPISGHVSLYWYRQALGQGPEFLTYFNYEAQQDKSGLPNDRFSAERPEGSISTLTIQRTEQRDSAMYRCASSLDGKVNNEQFFGPGTRLTVL.

The rearrangement links TRBV29-1 to TRBJ2-7; D is possibly TRBD1 (5 bases). The V and J ends lost 6 bases and 2 bases respectively, with 17 bases between them. Germline values: CDR1 SQVTM, CDR2 ANQGSEA. The CDR3 length is 14 residues. Here the CDR3 DNA reads TGCAGCGTCAGGGATGAGTTTCAGACCTACGAGCAGTACTTC. It translates to CSVRDEFQTYEQYF.

V usage is TRBV7-9 and J usage is TRBJ2-7; 12 bases map to TRBD1. Germline V gene sequence: CDR1 SEHNR, CDR2 FQNEAQ (reference sequence). Trimming at V came to 6 bases and at J to 6 bases, leaving 9 bases not matched to a gene. The CDR3 sequence is 15 residues long. CDR3: CASSRGTGGLGEQYF. The CDR3 nucleotides read TGTGCCAGCAGTCGCGGGACAGGGGGCTTGGGCGAGCAGTACTTC.

The chain recombines TRBV5-4 with TRBJ2-5, with D perhaps TRBD1 (6 bases). The CDR3 extends over 13 amino acids. The ends were cut back, 4 bases at V and 2 bases at J, with 9 bases in the middle. The germline CDR1 and CDR2 sequences are SGHNT and YYREEE (reference sequence). CDR3 sequence: CASSTTGQETQYF. The CDR3 region has the DNA TGTGCCAGCAGCACGACAGGTCAAGAGACCCAGTACTTC.

The rearrangement joins TRBV7-2 to TRBJ1-1; tentatively, D is TRBD1 (5 bases). CDR3 length: 14 residues. CDR1 is SGHTA, CDR2 FQGNSA, per germline. With 1 base removed from V and 4 bases from J, the gap between germline ends came to 10 bases. In DNA, the CDR3 is TGTGCCAGCAGCTTAGAGGGCGGGGCCACTGAAGCTTTCTTT. This codes for CASSLEGGATEAFF. Variable domain in full (rest from reference TRBV7-2 and TRBJ1-1): GAGVSQSPSNKVTEKGKDVELRCDPISGHTALYWYRQSLGQGLEFLIYFQGNSAPDKSGLPSDRFSAERTGGSVSTLTIQRTQQEDSAVYLCASSLEGGATEAFFGQGTRLTVV.

In the case of this clone: The same CDR3 also results from other DNA sequences found in this sample. The rearrangement links TRBV5-6 to TRBJ1-2, with unresolved D. CDR3 length: 14 residues. Germline lookup yields CDR1 SGHDT and CDR2 YYEEEE. The V gene lost 0 bases and the J gene lost 0 bases, with 6 bases spanning the gap. The CDR3 protein is CASSLGTANYGYTF. The CDR3 DNA follows: TGTGCCAGCAGCTTGGGTACAGCTAACTATGGCTACACCTTC.

The chain couples TRBV25-1 to TRBJ2-3, with D perhaps matching TRBD2 (6 bases). Trimming shortened V by 5 bases and J by 4 bases, and 13 bases separated the two germline ends. Germline values: CDR1 MGHDK, CDR2 SYGVNS. The CDR3 is made up of 14 amino acids. This CDR3 is CASSLRGMADTQYF. DNA of the CDR3: TGTGCCAGCAGTTTGCGGGGAATGGCAGATACGCAGTATTTT.

The CDR3 protein is CASRPPTGMNTEAFF. The DNA of the CDR3 is TGTGCCAGCAGACCTCCGACAGGAATGAACACTGAAGCTTTCTTT. The genes are TRBV28 and TRBJ1-1, with D possibly matching TRBD1 (6 bases). V was pared by 6 bases and J by 0 bases, with 14 bases between. This CDR3 contains 15 residues. CDR1 is MDHEN and CDR2 is SYDVKM in the germline V gene.

The chain joins TRBV15 to TRBJ2-7; the D is unclear. This CDR3 contains 15 residues. V shed 2 bases and J shed 1 base, with 12 bases lying between them. CDR1 LNHNV and CDR2 YYDKDF come from the germline V gene (reference sequence). The CDR3 DNA follows: TGTGCCACCAGCAGATTTATCGCCGGGTCCTACGAGCAGTACTTC. Translated: CATSRFIAGSYEQYF.

The rearrangement joins TRBV9 to TRBJ1-3; TRBD1 agrees at 9 bases. The CDR3 sequence is 16 residues long. Germline V gene sequence: CDR1 SGDLS, CDR2 YYNGEE. Germline trimming cut 3 bases from V and 2 bases from J; bases unmatched to any gene: 6. CDR3 sequence (DNA): TGTGCCAGCAGCGGTAGGAGACAGGGGGCTGGAAACACCATATATTTT. Protein product: CASSGRRQGAGNTIYF.

This clone was detected a few times. The chain joins TRBV24-1 to TRBJ2-1; the match to TRBD1 covers 9 bases. Per germline, CDR1 KGHDR and CDR2 SFDVKD. Losses at the gene ends were 5 bases for V and 4 bases for J; bases not matched to a gene: 5. The CDR3 contains 15 residues. In DNA form, the CDR3 reads TGTGCCACCAGTGTCACAGGGGGCTCGTACAATGAGCAGTTCTTC. As protein: CATSVTGGSYNEQFF.

The chain links TRBV15 to TRBJ2-5; TRBD1 agrees at 8 bases. J lost 10 bases, V lost 3 bases, and 25 bases had no gene match. The CDR3 spans 19 residues. Per germline, CDR1 LNHNV and CDR2 YYDKDF (reference sequence). CDR3 sequence reads: CATSRNFSPGTGGRGDQYF. The CDR3 DNA reads TGTGCCACCAGCAGGAACTTTTCCCCCGGGACAGGTGGGAGAGGTGACCAGTACTTC.